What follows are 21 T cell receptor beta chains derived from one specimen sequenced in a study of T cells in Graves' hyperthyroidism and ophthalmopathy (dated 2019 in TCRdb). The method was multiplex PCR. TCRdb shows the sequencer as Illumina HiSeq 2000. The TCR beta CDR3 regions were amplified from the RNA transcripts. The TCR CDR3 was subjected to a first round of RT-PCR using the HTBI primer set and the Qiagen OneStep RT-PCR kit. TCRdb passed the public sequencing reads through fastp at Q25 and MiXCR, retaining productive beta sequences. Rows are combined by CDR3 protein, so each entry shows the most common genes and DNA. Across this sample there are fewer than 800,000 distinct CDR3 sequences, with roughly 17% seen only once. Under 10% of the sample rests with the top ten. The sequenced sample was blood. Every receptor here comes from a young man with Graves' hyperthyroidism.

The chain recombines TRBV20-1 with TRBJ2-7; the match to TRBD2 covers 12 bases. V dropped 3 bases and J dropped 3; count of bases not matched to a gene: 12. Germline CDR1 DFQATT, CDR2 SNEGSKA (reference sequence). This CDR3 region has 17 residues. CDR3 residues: CSARPLAGGGGVYEQYF. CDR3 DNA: TGCAGTGCTAGGCCACTAGCGGGAGGAGGAGGGGTCTACGAGCAGTACTTC.

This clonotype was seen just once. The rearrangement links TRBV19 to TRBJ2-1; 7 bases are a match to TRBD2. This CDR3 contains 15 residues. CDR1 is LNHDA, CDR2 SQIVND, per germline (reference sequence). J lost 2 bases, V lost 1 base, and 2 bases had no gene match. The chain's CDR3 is CASSIAAGAYNEQFF. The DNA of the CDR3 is TGTGCCAGTAGTATAGCCGCGGGAGCCTACAATGAGCAGTTCTTC. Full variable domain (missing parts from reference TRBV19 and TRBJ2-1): DGGITQSPKYLFRKEGQNVTLSCEQNLNHDAMYWYRQDPGQGLRLIYYSQIVNDFQKGDIAEGYSVSREKKESFPLTVTSAQKNPTAFYLCASSIAAGAYNEQFFGPGTRLTVL.

The DNA of the CDR3 is TGTGCCACCGGACTAGCGGGAGGGGCCACCGGGGAGCTGTTTTTT. Its translation is CATGLAGGATGELFF. The chain links TRBV19 to TRBJ2-2; 15 bases fit TRBD2. Per the germline V gene, CDR1 is LNHDA and CDR2 is SQIVND (reference sequence). With V trimmed by 10 bases and J by 4 bases, 4 bases remained unmatched. The CDR3 runs 15 residues.

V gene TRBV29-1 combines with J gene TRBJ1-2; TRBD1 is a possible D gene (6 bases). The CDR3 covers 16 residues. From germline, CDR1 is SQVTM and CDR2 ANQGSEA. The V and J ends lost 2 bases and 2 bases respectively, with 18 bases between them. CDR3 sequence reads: CSVEPRGRGWNYGYTF. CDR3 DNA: TGCAGCGTTGAACCGCGAGGGAGGGGGTGGAACTATGGCTACACCTTC.

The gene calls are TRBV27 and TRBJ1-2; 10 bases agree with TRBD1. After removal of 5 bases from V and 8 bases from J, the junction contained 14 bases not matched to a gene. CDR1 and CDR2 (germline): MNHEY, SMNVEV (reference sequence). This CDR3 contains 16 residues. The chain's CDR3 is CASSEGQGIRRSGYTF. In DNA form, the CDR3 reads TGTGCCAGCAGTGAGGGACAGGGGATTCGGCGGAGCGGCTACACCTTC.

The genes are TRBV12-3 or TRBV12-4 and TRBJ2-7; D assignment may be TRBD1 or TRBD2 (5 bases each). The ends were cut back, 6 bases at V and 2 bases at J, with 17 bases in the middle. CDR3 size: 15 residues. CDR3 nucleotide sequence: TGTGCCAGCAGCCCCTCCAGTGAGGGGACCTACGAGCAGTACTTC. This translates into CASSPSSEGTYEQYF.

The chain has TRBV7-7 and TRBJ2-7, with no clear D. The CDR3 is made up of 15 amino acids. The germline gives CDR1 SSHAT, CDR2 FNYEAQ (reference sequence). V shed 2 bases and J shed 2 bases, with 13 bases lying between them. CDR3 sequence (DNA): TGTGCCAGCAGCTTAAGGCTTGGAGCCACCTACGAGCAGTACTTC. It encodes CASSLRLGATYEQYF. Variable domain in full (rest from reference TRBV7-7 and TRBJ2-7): GAGVSQSPRYKVTKRGQDVTLRCDPISSHATLYWYQQALGQGPEFLTYFNYEAQPDKSGLPSDRFSAERPEGSISTLTIQRTEQRDSAMYRCASSLRLGATYEQYFGPGTRLTVT.

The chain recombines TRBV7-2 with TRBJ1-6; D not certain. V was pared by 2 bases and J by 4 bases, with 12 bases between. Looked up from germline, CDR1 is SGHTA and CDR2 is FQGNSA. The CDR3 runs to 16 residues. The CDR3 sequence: CASSLFFTEYNSPLHF. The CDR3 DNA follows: TGTGCCAGCAGCTTATTCTTTACGGAATATAATTCACCCCTCCACTTT.

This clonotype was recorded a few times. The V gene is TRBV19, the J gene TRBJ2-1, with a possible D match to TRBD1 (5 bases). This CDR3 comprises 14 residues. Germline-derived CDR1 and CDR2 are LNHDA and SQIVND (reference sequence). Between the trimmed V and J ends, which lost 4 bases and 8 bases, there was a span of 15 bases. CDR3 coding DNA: TGTGCCAGTAGTAGCCAGGGTATAGGGTATGAGCAGTTCTTC. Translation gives CASSSQGIGYEQFF.

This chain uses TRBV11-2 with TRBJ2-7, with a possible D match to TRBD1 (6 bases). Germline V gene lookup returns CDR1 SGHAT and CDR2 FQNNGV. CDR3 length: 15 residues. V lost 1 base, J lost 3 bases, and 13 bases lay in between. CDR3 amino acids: CASSLAQDRVYEQYF. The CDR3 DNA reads TGTGCCAGCAGCTTAGCCCAGGACAGAGTCTACGAGCAGTACTTC.

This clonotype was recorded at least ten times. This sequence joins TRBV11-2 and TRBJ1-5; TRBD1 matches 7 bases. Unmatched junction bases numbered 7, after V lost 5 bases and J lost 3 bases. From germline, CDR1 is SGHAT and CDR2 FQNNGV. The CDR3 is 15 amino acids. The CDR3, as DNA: TGTGCCAGCAGCCGGACCACAGGGGCCAATCAGCCCCAGCATTTT. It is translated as CASSRTTGANQPQHF.

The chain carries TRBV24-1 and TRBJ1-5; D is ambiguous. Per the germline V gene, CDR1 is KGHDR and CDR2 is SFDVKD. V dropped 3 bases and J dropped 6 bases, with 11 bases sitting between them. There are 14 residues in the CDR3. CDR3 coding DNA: TGTGCCACCAGTGATCCTTGGACTGTTCAGCCCCAGCATTTT. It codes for CATSDPWTVQPQHF.

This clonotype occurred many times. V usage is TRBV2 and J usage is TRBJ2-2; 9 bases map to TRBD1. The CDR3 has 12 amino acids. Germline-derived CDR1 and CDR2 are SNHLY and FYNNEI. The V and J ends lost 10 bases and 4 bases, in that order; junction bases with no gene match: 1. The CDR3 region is CATTGGTGELFF. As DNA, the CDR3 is TGTGCCACGACAGGGGGCACCGGGGAGCTGTTTTTT.

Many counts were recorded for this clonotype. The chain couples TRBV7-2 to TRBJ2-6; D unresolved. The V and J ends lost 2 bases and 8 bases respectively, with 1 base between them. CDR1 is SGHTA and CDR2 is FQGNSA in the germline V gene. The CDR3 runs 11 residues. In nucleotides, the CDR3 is TGTGCCAGCAGCTTAACCAACGTCCTGACTTTC. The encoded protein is CASSLTNVLTF. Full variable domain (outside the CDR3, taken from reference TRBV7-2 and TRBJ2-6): GAGVSQSPSNKVTEKGKDVELRCDPISGHTALYWYRQSLGQGLEFLIYFQGNSAPDKSGLPSDRFSAERTGGSVSTLTIQRTQQEDSAVYLCASSLTNVLTFGAGSRLTVL.

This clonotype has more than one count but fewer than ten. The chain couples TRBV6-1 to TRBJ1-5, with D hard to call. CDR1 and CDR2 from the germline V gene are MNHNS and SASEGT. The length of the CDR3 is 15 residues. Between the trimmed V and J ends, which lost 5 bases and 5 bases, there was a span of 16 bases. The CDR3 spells CASSLHWGGDQPQHF. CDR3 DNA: TGTGCCAGCAGTCTACACTGGGGTGGCGATCAGCCCCAGCATTTT.

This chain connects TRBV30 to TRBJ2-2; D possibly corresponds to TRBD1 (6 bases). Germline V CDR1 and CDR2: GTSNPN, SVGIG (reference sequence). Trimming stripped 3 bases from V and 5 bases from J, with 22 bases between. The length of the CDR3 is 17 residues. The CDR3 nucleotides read TGTGCCTGGAGCGTAATCCGGGGCAGGGGTACTACCGGGGAGCTGTTTTTT. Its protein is CAWSVIRGRGTTGELFF. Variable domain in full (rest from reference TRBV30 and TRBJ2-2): SQTIHQWPATLVQPVGSPLSLECTVEGTSNPNLYWYRQAAGRGLQLLFYSVGIGQISSEVPQNLSASRPQDRQFILSSKKLLLSDSGFYLCAWSVIRGRGTTGELFFGEGSRLTVL.

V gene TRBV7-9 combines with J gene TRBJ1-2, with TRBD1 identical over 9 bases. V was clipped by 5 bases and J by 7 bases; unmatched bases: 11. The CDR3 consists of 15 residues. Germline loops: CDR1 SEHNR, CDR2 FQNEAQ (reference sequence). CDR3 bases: TGTGCCAGCAGCCTACAGGGGGCGGCTTTAACTGGCTACACCTTC. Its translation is CASSLQGAALTGYTF.

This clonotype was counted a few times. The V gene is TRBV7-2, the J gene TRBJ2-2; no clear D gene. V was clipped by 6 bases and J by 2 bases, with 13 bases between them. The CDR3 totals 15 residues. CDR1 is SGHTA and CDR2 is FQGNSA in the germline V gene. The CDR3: CASSFATANTGELFF. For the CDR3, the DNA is TGTGCCAGCAGTTTCGCCACAGCCAACACCGGGGAGCTGTTTTTT.

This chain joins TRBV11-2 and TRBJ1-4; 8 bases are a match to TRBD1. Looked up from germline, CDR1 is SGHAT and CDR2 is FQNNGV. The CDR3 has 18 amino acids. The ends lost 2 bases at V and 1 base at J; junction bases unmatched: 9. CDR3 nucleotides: TGTGCCAGCAGCTTAACCCCCGGGACAGGTCGAACTAATGAAAAACTGTTTTTT. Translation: CASSLTPGTGRTNEKLFF.

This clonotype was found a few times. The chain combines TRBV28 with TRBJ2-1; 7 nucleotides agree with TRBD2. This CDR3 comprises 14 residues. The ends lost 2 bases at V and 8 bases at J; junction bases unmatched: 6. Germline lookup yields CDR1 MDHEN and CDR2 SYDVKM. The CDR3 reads CASSLLGGGDEQFF. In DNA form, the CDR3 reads TGTGCCAGCAGTTTACTGGGGGGGGGGGATGAGCAGTTCTTC.

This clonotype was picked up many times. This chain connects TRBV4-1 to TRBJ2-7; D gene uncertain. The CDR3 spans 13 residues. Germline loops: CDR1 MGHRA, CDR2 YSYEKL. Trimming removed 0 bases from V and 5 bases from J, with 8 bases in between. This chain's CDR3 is CASSQDLGNEQYF. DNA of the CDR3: TGCGCCAGCAGCCAAGATTTGGGTAACGAGCAGTACTTC.